One T cell receptor beta chain is described in this entry. Its antigen is not known. These data come from a study of radiotherapy plus CTLA-4 blockade in lung cancer. For the study at large: 18% of patients responded objectively, and about 32% achieved disease control. Study results and caveats: An expansion of tumor-derived TCR clones occurred in blood after radiotherapy plus ipilimumab.

People whose metastatic non-small-cell lung cancer was chemo-refractory got focal radiation along with CTLA-4 blockade by ipilimumab. Germline V gives CDR1 SGHVS, CDR2 FQNEAQ. Unmatched junction bases numbered 5, after V lost 5 bases and J lost 0 bases. The CDR3 consists of 15 residues. Using immunoSEQ multiplex PCR, the repertoire was profiled, and TCRdb retains in-frame clones only, with some absent. The profile shows about 67,000 clones, 65% to 85% of them singletons. The chain combines TRBV7-8 with TRBJ2-3; 7 positions match TRBD1. The clonotype comes from a human donor with non-small cell lung cancer whose response to radiotherapy plus ipilimumab could not be evaluated. Some clones in this sample may be carry-over from other donors' samples. This sample comprised peripheral blood, obtained from a patient treated with radiotherapy plus ipilimumab. The CDR3 reads CASSRDRASTDTQYF. The CDR3 DNA reads TGTGCCAGCAGCCGCGACAGGGCGAGCACAGATACGCAGTATTTT.